This T cell receptor (beta chain) was sequenced for a study of T cells after yellow fever vaccination. Study information: The fractions with low cell numbers were processed using SMART-Seq v4 Ultra Low Input. Study conclusions and caveats: Peaking faster, on day 5 versus 15, the secondary response was nonetheless weaker.

Per the germline V gene, CDR1 is SGHRS and CDR2 is YFSETQ. Trimming shortened V by 0 bases and J by 1 base, and 10 bases separated the two germline ends. The CDR3 runs 15 residues. One entry per CDR3 protein results from TCRdb running MiXCR on the 5' RACE reads. The repertoire includes more than 300,000 distinct CDR3 sequences, around 4.4% of them detected once, and 15% to 20% sits in the top ten. Regarding this clonotype: Its antigen is not known.

The chain joins TRBV5-1 to TRBJ1-1, with D maybe TRBD1 (6 bases). The material was PBMCs, obtained 15 days after the yellow fever booster vaccination. This sequence was found in a man between 18 and 29 years old who received the YFV17D yellow fever vaccine. CDR3 coding DNA: TGCGCCAGCAGCTTGGCCGCGGGACAGAACACTGAAGCTTTCTTT. Its protein product is CASSLAAGQNTEAFF.